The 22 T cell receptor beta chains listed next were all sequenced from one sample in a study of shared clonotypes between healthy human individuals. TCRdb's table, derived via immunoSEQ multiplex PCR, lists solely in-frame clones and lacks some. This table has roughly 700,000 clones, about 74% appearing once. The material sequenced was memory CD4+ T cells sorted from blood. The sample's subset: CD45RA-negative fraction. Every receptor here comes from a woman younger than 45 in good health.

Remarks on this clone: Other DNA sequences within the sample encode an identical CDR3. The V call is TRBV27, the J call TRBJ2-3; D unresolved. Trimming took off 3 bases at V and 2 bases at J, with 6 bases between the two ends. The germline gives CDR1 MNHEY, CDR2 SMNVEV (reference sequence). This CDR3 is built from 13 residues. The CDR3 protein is CASSFTYTDTQYF. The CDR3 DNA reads TGTGCCAGCAGTTTCACCTACACAGATACGCAGTATTTT.

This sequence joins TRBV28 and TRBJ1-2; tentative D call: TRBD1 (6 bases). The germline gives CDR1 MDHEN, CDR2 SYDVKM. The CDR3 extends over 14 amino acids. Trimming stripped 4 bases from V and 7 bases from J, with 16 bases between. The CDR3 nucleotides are TGTGCCAGCAGTTCCCCCCACAGGGTCGCTGGCTACACCTTC. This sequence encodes CASSSPHRVAGYTF.

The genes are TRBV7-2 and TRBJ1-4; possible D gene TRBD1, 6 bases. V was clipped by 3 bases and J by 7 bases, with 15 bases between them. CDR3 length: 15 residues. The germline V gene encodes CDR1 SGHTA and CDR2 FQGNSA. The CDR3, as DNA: TGTGCCAGCAGCTTTGGGGCAGGGGTTCGTGAAAAACTGTTTTTT. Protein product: CASSFGAGVREKLFF.

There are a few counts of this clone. The CDR3 DNA reads TGTGCCAGCGAAGGACAGTTCAATGGCTACACCTTC. Residues: CASEGQFNGYTF. The J gene is TRBJ1-2, the V gene TRBV2; D is perhaps TRBD1 (6 bases). Germline-derived CDR1 and CDR2 are SNHLY and FYNNEI. The CDR3 length is 12 residues. The V gene lost 8 bases and the J gene lost 6 bases, with 13 bases spanning the gap. Based on the CDR3 plus reference TRBV2 and TRBJ1-2, the full variable domain is EPEVTQTPSHQVTQMGQEVILRCVPISNHLYFYWYRQILGQKVEFLVSFYNNEISEKSEIFDDQFSVERPDGSNFTLKIRSTKLEDSAMYFCASEGQFNGYTFGSGTRLTVV.

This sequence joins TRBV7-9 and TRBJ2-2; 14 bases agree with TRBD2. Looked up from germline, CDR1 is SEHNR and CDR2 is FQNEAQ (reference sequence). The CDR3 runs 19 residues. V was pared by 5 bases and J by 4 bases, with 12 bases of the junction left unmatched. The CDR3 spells CASSGGTSGSPTFTGELFF. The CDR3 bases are TGTGCCAGCAGCGGAGGGACTAGCGGGAGCCCTACGTTCACCGGGGAGCTGTTTTTT.

In nucleotides, the CDR3 is TGCGCCAGCAGCTTACAGGGGGCGCGTCTCCAAGAGACCCAGTACTTC. Translated: CASSLQGARLQETQYF. The J gene is TRBJ2-5, the V gene TRBV5-1, with 9 nucleotides matching TRBD1. Germline lookup yields CDR1 SGHRS and CDR2 YFSETQ. The CDR3 is 16 amino acids. Trimming took 2 bases from V and 1 from J; bases not matched to a gene: 6.

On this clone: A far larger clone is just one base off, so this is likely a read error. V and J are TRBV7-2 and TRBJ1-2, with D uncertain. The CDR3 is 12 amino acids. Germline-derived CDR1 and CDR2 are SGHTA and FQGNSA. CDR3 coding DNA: TGTGTCAGCAGCTTTATCGGCTATGGCTACACCTTC. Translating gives CVSSFIGYGYTF.

CDR3 in amino acids: CASSESSGTGSNQPQHF. The CDR3 DNA sequence: TGTGCCAGCAGTGAATCGTCCGGGACAGGGTCCAATCAGCCCCAGCATTTT. The V call is TRBV25-1, the J call TRBJ1-5; 9 bases are shared with TRBD1. The CDR3 is made up of 17 amino acids. V gave up 1 base and J gave up 3 bases; unmatched junction bases: 7. CDR1 and CDR2 (germline): MGHDK, SYGVNS.

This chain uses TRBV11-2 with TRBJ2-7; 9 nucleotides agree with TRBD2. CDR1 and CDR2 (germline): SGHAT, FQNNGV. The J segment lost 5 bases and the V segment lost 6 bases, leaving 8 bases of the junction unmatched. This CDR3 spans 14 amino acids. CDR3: CASRGLREGHEQYF. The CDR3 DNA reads TGTGCCAGCAGAGGTCTGCGGGAGGGTCACGAGCAGTACTTC.

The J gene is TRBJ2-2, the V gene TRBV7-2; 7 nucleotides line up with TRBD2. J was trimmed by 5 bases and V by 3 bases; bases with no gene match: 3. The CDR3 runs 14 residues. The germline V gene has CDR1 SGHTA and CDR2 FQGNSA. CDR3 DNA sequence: TGTGCCAGCAGCTTTCAGCGGGGAACCGGGGAGCTGTTTTTT. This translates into CASSFQRGTGELFF.

CDR3 bases: TGCGCCAGCAGCTTGGTGGTTTTGGCAGGAGCGTTGGCAGTCGACGAGCAGTACTTC. This translates into CASSLVVLAGALAVDEQYF. The V and J genes are TRBV5-1 and TRBJ2-5; D remains unclear. The J call may be mistaken, given a closer DNA end match to TRBJ2-7. CDR1 and CDR2 from the germline V gene are SGHRS and YFSETQ. The CDR3 is 19 amino acids.

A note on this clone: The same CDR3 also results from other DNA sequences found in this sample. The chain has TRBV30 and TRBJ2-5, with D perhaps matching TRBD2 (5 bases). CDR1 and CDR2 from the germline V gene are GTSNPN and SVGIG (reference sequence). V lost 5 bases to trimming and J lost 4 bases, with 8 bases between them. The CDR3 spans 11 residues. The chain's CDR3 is CAWSSGETQYF. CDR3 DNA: TGTGCCTGGTCCAGCGGAGAGACCCAGTACTTC.

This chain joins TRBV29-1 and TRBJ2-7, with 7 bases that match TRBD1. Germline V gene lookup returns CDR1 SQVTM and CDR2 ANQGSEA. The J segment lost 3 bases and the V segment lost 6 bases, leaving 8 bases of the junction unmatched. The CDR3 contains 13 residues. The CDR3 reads CSVDRVGSYEQYF. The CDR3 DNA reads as TGCAGCGTCGACAGGGTAGGGAGCTACGAGCAGTACTTC.

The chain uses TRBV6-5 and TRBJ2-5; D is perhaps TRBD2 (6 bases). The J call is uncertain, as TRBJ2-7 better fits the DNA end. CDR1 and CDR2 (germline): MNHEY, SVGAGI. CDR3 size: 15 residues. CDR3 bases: TGTGCCAGCAGTTACACCGGGGGTCTAGGCTACGAGCAGTACTTC. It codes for CASSYTGGLGYEQYF.

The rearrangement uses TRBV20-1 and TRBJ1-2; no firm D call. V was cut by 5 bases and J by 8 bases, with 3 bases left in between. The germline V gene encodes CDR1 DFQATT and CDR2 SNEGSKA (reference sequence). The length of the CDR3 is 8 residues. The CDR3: CSALGYTF. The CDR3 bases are TGCAGTGCTCTGGGCTACACCTTC.

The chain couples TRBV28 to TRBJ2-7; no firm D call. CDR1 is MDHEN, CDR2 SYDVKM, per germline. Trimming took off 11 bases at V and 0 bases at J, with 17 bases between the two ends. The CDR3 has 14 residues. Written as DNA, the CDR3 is TGTGCCGTCCGGCCTGGAGAAAGCTCCTACGAGCAGTACTTC. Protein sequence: CAVRPGESSYEQYF.

The CDR3 here is CASSHAGQGVKNIQYF. The CDR3 DNA reads as TGTGCCAGCAGCCACGCTGGGCAGGGCGTCAAAAACATTCAGTACTTC. V is TRBV7-9 and J is TRBJ2-4; TRBD1 is a possible D gene (5 bases). CDR3 length equals 16 residues. From germline, CDR1 is SEHNR and CDR2 FQNEAQ (reference sequence). Trimming left V 5 bases short and J 3 bases short, with 17 bases between.

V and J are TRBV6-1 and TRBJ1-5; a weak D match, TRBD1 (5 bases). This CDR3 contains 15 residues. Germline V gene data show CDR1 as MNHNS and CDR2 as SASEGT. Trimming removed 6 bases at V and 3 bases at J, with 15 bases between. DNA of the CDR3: TGTGCCAGCAGCCAAGGGTCGGGGGACAATCAGCCCCAGCATTTT. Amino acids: CASSQGSGDNQPQHF.

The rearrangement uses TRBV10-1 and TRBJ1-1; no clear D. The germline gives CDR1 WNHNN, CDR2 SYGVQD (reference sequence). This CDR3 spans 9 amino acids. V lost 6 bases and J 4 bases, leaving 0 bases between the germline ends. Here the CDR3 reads CASSTEAFF. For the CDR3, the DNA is TGCGCCAGCAGCACTGAAGCTTTCTTT.

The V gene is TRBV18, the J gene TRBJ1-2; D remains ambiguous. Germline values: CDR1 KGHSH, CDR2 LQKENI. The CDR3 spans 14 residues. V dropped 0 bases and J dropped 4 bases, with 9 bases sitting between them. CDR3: CASSPPSRGYGYTF. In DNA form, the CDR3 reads TGTGCCAGCTCACCACCATCCCGGGGCTATGGCTACACCTTC.

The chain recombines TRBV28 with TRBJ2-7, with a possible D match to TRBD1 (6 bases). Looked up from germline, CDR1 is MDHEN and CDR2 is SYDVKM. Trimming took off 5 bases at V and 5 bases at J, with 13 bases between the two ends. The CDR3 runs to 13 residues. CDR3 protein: CASSPQRGNEQYF. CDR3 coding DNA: TGTGCCAGCAGTCCTCAAAGGGGGAACGAGCAGTACTTC. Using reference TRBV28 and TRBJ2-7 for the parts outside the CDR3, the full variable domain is DVKVTQSSRYLVKRTGEKVFLECVQDMDHENMFWYRQDPGLGLRLIYFSYDVKMKEKGDIPEGYSVSREKKERFSLILESASTNQTSMYLCASSPQRGNEQYFGPGTRLTVT.

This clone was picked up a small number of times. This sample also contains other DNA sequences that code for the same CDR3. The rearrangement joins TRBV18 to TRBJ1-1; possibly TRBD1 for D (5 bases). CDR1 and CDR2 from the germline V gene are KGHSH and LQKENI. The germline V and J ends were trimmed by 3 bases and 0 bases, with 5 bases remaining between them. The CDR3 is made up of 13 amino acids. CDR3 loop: CASSPTVNTEAFF. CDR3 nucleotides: TGTGCCAGCTCACCGACAGTGAACACTGAAGCTTTCTTT.